The 3 T cell receptor beta chains presented below share a single source sample, sequenced in a study of blood T cell repertoires in COVID-19. The data were produced by immunoSEQ multiplex PCR, yet TCRdb's version contains in-frame clones alone and is incomplete. The sample has roughly 140,000 clones, approximately 80% seen once. Material: peripheral blood. These receptors were taken from a woman between 50 and 59 years old in a cohort sampled during active or convalescent COVID-19.

The chain links TRBV5-6 to TRBJ1-5, with a tentative D call TRBD1 (5 bases). CDR3 length equals 14 residues. Germline CDR1 and CDR2: SGHDT and YYEEEE. Trimming shortened V by 4 bases and J by 5 bases, and 13 bases separated the two germline ends. The CDR3 DNA reads as TGTGCCAGCAGCCTAACAGGAGGGGATCAGCCCCAGCATTTT. Its translation: CASSLTGGDQPQHF.

The chain is built from TRBV19 and TRBJ1-6, with D possibly matching TRBD1 (6 bases). Germline V lookup: CDR1 LNHDA, CDR2 SQIVND (reference sequence). The length of the CDR3 is 14 residues. The V gene lost 5 bases and the J gene lost 7 bases, with 12 bases spanning the gap. CDR3 region: CASSVQGSNSPLHF. CDR3 bases: TGTGCCAGTAGTGTACAGGGTTCAAATTCACCCCTCCACTTT.

The chain carries TRBV2 and TRBJ1-6, with D perhaps matching TRBD1 (6 bases). V dropped 3 bases and J dropped 7 bases, with 13 bases sitting between them. The CDR3 loop spans 15 amino acids. Germline V gives CDR1 SNHLY, CDR2 FYNNEI. CDR3 sequence (DNA): TGTGCCAGCAGTGAGATGGGGGCGCTGAATTCACCCCTCCACTTT. Its protein is CASSEMGALNSPLHF.